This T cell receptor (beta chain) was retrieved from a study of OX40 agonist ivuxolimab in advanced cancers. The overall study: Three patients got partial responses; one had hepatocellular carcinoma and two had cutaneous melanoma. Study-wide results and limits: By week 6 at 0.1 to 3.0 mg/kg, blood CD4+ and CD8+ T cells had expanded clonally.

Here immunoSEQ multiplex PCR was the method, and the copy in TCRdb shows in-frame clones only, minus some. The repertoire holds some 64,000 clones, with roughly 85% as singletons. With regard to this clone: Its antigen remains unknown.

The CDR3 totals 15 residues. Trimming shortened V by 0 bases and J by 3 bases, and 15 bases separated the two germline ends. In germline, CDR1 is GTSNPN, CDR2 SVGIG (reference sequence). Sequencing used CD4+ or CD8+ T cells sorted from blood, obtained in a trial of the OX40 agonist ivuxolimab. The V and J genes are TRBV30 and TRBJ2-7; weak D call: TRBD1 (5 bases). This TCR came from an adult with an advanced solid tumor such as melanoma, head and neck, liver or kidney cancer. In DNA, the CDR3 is TGTGCCTGGAGTGTACCCGACAGTCGGAACTACGAGCAGTACTTC. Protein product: CAWSVPDSRNYEQYF.